The T cell receptor (beta chain) described here comes from a study of PD-1 blockade in classical Hodgkin lymphoma (dated by TCRdb to 2018 to 2020). Background for the entire study: Nivolumab dosing was 3 mg/kg intravenously every 2 weeks, continuing until either disease progression or unacceptable toxicity. The study used CyTOF and TCR beta sequencing to define a peripheral blood immune signature of response to PD-1 blockade in classical Hodgkin lymphoma.

Trimming costs V 0 bases and J 10 bases, and their ends lie 10 bases apart. Including cysteine and phenylalanine, the CDR3 has 13 amino acids. Only the CDR3 DNA is retained, 39 bases long and in frame from the first base. Genomic DNA was isolated using the Qiagen DNeasy kit from unsorted PBMCs as well as from negatively selected CD4+ and CD8+ fractions. Using primers that anneal to V and J segments, immunoSEQ multiplex PCR amplified the TCR beta CDR3 regions. A synthetic immune receptor repertoire was used to minimize amplification bias, and any residual bias was removed computationally once sequencing was done. On the study's bioinformatics: Repertoire diversity was quantified as the Shannon entropy index using custom Python scripts. Unsorted, CD4+ and CD8+ repertoires were examined separately, except in combined analyses, for which CD4+ and CD8+ sequences were merged in silico. A clone was considered expanded if an increase in frequency of at least 2-fold after treatment relative to C1D1 was found, and a pseudocount of 0.5 was applied to clones undetected at baseline. Singleton clones were defined as clones with 0 or 1 copy at C1D1, and non-singleton clones were defined as clones with 2 or more copies. Clones expanded in unsorted samples were labelled as CD4+, CD8+ or unknown by matching protein sequences in sorted samples from the same patient. Wilcoxon tests on paired samples were used to test diversity changes from C1D1 to C4D1. Imported from immuneACCESS, the table was reduced by TCRdb to in-frame sequences with V and J called. These copies leave out some clones; in studies compared against another copy, an unresolved V gene accounts for under half, and the cause of the remainder is not known. Clonal size and the V and J genes are those of that table, whereas D and trimming came from the DNA. The sample contains 120,000 to 150,000 clones, just under 80% of them found a single time. The ten most abundant clones make up 7.5% to 9.5% of the sample.

Notes on this clone: No cognate antigen has been identified for it. No much larger clonotype is one base removed from it; base qualities were not supplied.

The study at large found these results: Trial patients with a complete response had baseline diversity similar to that of newly diagnosed patients, while partial responders and progressors had significantly lower diversity. Diversity was lower in patients who began nivolumab less than 1 year after ASCT, so these patients were left out of later analyses to avoid confounding by immune reconstitution. The study covered only a single clinical trial cohort, and the causes of the repertoire differences, possibly disease activity or prior therapy, were still not defined. CD4+ but not CD8+ TCR diversity rose significantly by C4D1 (p=0.0027 vs p=0.16), most apparent in complete responders (p=0.02). Baseline TCR diversity was reported to be lower in newly diagnosed patients than in healthy donors, and even lower in relapsed/refractory patients.

Per the publication, the time point label means: cycle 2 day 1 (C2D1) of nivolumab. Relapse after autologous stem cell transplantation had occurred in all trial patients, and cohorts A, B and C were distinguished by prior brentuximab vedotin exposure. The trial cohort was composed of around 60 patients with relapsed/refractory classical Hodgkin lymphoma, for whom complete response, partial response or progressive disease was recorded as best overall response. In the multi-cohort phase II CheckMate 205 trial, trial patients received single-agent nivolumab. An independent review committee assessed best overall response by applying the 2007 International Working Group response criteria. Trial PBMCs were collected immediately before nivolumab initiation (C1D1) and during therapy at cycle 2 day 1 and cycle 4 day 1. Peripheral blood was collected in 8 mL Vacutainer Cell Preparation Tubes, from which PBMCs were isolated by centrifugation and then cryopreserved.

Sequencing was performed on peripheral blood mononuclear cells (PBMCs), taken before the second cycle of nivolumab. This sequence uses TRBV6-7 and TRBJ1-5, with an unclear D gene assignment. TRBV6-7 is labeled an ORF, and its function is uncertain. The receptor was derived from a human donor with classical Hodgkin lymphoma. The DNA reads as follows: TGTGCCAGCAGTTACTCGACTTCGGGACCCCAGCATTTT. Translated, it gives CASSYSTSGPQHF.